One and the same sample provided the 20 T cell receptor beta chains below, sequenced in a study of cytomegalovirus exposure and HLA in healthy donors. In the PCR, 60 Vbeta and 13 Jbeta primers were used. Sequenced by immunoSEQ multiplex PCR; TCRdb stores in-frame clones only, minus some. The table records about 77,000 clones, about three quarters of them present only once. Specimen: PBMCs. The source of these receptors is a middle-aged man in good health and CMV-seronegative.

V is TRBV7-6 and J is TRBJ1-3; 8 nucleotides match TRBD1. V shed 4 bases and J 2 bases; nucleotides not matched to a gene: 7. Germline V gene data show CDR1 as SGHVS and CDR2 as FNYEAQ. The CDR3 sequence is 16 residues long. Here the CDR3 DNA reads TGTGCCAGCAGCTACGGAGGACAGGGCACTGGAAACACCATATATTTT. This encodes CASSYGGQGTGNTIYF.

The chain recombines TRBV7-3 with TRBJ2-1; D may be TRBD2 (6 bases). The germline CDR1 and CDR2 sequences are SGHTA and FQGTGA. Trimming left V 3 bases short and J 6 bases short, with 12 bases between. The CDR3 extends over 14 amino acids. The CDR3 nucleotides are TGTGCCAGCAGCTTTTTGGGACTGAGCAATGAGCAGTTCTTC. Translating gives CASSFLGLSNEQFF.

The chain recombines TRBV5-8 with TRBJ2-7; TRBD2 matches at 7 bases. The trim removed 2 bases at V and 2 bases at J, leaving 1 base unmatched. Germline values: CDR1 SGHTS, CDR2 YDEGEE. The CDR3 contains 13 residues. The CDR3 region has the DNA TGTGCCAGCAGCTTTGGGACTACCTACGAGCAGTACTTC. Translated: CASSFGTTYEQYF.

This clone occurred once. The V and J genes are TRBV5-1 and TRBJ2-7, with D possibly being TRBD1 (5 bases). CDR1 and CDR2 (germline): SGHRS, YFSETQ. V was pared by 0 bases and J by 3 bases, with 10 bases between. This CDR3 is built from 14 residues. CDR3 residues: CASSLGQSNYEQYF. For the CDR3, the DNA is TGCGCCAGCAGCTTGGGACAGTCTAACTACGAGCAGTACTTC. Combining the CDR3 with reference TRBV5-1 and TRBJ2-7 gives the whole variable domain KAGVTQTPRYLIKTRGQQVTLSCSPISGHRSVSWYQQTPGQGLQFLFEYFSETQRNKGNFPGRFSGRQFSNSRSEMNVSTLELGDSALYLCASSLGQSNYEQYFGPGTRLTVT.

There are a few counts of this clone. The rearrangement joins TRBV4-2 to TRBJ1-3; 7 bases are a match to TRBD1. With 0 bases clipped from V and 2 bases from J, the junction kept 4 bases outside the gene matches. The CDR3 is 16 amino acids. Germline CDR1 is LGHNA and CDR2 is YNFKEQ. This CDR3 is CASSQELGGAGNTIYF. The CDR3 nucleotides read TGTGCCAGCAGCCAAGAGTTAGGGGGCGCTGGAAACACCATATATTTT.

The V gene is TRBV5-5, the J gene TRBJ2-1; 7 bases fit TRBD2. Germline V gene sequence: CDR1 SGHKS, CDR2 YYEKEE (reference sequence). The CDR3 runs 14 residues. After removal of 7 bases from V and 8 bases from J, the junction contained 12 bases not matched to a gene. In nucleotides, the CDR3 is TGTGCCAGCTCTGAGGTCCTAGCGGAGGATGAGCAGTTCTTC. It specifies CASSEVLAEDEQFF.

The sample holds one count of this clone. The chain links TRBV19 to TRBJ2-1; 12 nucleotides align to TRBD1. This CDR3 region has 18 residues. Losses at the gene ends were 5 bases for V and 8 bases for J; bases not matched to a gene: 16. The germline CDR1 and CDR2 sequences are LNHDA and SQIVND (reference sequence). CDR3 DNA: TGTGCCAGTAGTCCTAGGAGGCCCGGGACAGGGGGCGTCGATGAGCAGTTCTTC. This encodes CASSPRRPGTGGVDEQFF. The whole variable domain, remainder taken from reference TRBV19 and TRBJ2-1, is DGGITQSPKYLFRKEGQNVTLSCEQNLNHDAMYWYRQDPGQGLRLIYYSQIVNDFQKGDIAEGYSVSREKKESFPLTVTSAQKNPTAFYLCASSPRRPGTGGVDEQFFGPGTRLTVL.

The CDR3 nucleotides read TGTGCCAGCAGCTCTGATACAGGGATAAGGGGCTACACCTTC. Protein product: CASSSDTGIRGYTF. The chain employs TRBV28 and TRBJ1-2; the D gene is possibly TRBD1 (6 bases). Trimming took 6 bases from V and 8 from J, leaving 19 bases between them. This CDR3 is built from 14 residues. In germline, CDR1 is MDHEN, CDR2 SYDVKM.

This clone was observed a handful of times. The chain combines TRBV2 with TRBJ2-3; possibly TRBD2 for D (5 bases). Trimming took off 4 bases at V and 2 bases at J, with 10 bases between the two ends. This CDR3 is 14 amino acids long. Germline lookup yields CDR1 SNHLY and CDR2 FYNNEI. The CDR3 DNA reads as TGTGCCAGCAGTGGGCGGGTGCTCACAGATACGCAGTATTTT. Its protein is CASSGRVLTDTQYF. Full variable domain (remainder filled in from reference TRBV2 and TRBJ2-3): EPEVTQTPSHQVTQMGQEVILRCVPISNHLYFYWYRQILGQKVEFLVSFYNNEISEKSEIFDDQFSVERPDGSNFTLKIRSTKLEDSAMYFCASSGRVLTDTQYFGPGTRLTVL.

The DNA of the CDR3 is TGTGCCAGCAATGAGATAGAGCCCTGGACAGGGAAAACTGAAGCTTTCTTT. Translation gives CASNEIEPWTGKTEAFF. The chain has TRBV6-1 and TRBJ1-1; 8 bases agree with TRBD1. The junction had 18 bases not matched to a gene; V was cut back by 7 bases and J by 5 bases. The CDR3 sequence is 17 residues long. Per germline, CDR1 MNHNS and CDR2 SASEGT.

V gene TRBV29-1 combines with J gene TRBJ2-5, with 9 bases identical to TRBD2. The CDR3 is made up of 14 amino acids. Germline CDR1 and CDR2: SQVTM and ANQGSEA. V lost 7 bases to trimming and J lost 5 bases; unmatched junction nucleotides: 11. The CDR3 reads CSAFRAGGWETQYF. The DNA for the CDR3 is TGCAGCGCGTTCCGAGCGGGAGGATGGGAGACCCAGTACTTC.

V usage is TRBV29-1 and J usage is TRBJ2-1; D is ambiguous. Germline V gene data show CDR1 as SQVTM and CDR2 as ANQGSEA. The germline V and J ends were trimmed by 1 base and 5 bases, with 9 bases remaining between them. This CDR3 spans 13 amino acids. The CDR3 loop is CSVEGQGDNEQFF. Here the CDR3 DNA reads TGCAGCGTTGAAGGACAAGGCGACAATGAGCAGTTCTTC.

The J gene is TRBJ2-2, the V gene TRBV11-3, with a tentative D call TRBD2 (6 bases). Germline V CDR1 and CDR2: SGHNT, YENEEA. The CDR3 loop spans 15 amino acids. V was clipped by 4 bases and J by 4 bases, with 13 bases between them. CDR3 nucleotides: TGTGCCAGCAGCTCCTCTAGCGTACTCACCGGGGAGCTGTTTTTT. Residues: CASSSSSVLTGELFF.

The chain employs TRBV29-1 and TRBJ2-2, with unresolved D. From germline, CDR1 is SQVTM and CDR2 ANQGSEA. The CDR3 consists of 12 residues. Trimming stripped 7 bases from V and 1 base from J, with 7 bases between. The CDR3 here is CSGSKNTGELFF. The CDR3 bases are TGCAGCGGGAGTAAGAACACCGGGGAGCTGTTTTTT.

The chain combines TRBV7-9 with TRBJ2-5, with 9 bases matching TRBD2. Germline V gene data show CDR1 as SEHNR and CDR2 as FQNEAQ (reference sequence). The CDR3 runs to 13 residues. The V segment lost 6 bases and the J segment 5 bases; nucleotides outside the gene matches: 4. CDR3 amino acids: CASSKGLAETQYF. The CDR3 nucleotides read TGTGCCAGCAGTAAAGGACTAGCGGAGACCCAGTACTTC.

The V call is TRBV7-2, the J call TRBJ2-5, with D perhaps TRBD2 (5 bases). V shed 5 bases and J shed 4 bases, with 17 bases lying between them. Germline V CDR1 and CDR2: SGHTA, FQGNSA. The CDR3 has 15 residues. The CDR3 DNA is TGTGCCAGCAGCGATGGGGTGGAGGTCGGAGAGACCCAGTACTTC. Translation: CASSDGVEVGETQYF.

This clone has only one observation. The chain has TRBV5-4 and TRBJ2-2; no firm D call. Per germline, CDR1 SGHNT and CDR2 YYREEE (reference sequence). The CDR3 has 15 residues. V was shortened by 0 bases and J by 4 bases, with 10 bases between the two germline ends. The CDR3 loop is CASSLGVAPTGELFF. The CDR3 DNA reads TGTGCCAGCAGCTTGGGTGTAGCCCCCACCGGGGAGCTGTTTTTT.

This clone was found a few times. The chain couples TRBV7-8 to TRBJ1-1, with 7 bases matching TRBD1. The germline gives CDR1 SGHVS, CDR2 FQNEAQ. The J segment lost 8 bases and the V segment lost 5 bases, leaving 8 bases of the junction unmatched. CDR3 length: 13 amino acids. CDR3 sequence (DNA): TGTGCCAGCAGCACACAGGGGCCGATCGAAGCTTTCTTT. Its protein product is CASSTQGPIEAFF.

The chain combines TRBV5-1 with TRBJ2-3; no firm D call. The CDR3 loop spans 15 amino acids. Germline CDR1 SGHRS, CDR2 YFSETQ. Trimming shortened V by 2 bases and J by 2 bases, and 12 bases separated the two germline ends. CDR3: CASSFGSLPTDTQYF. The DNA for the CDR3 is TGCGCCAGCAGCTTCGGTAGCCTTCCCACAGATACGCAGTATTTT.

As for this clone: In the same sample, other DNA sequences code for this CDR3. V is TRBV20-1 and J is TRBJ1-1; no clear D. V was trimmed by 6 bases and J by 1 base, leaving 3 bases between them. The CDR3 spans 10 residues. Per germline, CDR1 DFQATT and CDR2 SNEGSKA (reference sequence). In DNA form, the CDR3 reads TGCAGTGCCCAGAACACTGAAGCTTTCTTT. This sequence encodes CSAQNTEAFF.